The rows below give T cell receptor beta chains drawn from one sample of a study of cytotoxic CD8 clonotypes in ibrutinib-treated CLL. The repertoire was sequenced with immunoSEQ multiplex PCR; TCRdb's copy has only in-frame clones and lacks some. Of around 140,000 clones listed, over 75% are singletons. This specimen consisted of PBMCs, obtained after 36 months of ibrutinib treatment. Receptors were obtained from a human donor with chronic lymphocytic leukemia. Each CDR3 is given with its conserved first and last residue. The order of the fields is CDR3 protein, CDR3 DNA, V gene, J gene, D gene, clone size. D genes are given only for firm matches. Size is stated for part of the rows, as once, few or many counts, or as a class when the clone is expanded.

CDR3 protein: CASTRAETGELFF
CDR3 DNA: TGTGCCAGCACCAGGGCTGAAACCGGGGAGCTGTTTTTT
V gene: TRBV9
J gene: TRBJ2-2
D gene: NA
clone size: NA

CDR3 protein: CASGGEADTQYF
CDR3 DNA: TGTGCCAGCGGCGGAGAGGCAGATACGCAGTATTTT
V gene: TRBV5-4
J gene: TRBJ2-3
D gene: NA
clone size: NA

CDR3 protein: CASSLRNPAGSGANVLTF
CDR3 DNA: TGTGCCAGCAGTTTACGAAATCCGGCAGGCTCTGGGGCCAACGTCCTGACTTTC
V gene: TRBV28
J gene: TRBJ2-6
D gene: NA
clone size: NA

CDR3 protein: CASSAGTGYNEQFF
CDR3 DNA: TGCGCCAGCAGCGCCGGGACTGGTTACAATGAGCAGTTCTTC
V gene: TRBV5-1
J gene: TRBJ2-1
D gene: NA
clone size: NA

CDR3 protein: CASSLSGGSGNQPQHF
CDR3 DNA: TGTGCCAGCAGTTTATCGGGGGGCTCTGGGAATCAGCCCCAGCATTTT
V gene: TRBV28
J gene: TRBJ1-5
D gene: NA
clone size: NA

CDR3 protein: CASSYSQREGGYTF
CDR3 DNA: TGTGCCAGCAGTTACTCTCAGAGGGAGGGCGGCTACACCTTC
V gene: TRBV6-6
J gene: TRBJ1-2
D gene: NA
clone size: NA

CDR3 protein: CSAETQGATEAFF
CDR3 DNA: TGCAGCGCCGAGACTCAGGGGGCCACTGAAGCTTTCTTT
V gene: TRBV29-1
J gene: TRBJ1-1
D gene: TRBD1
clone size: NA

CDR3 protein: CASSLGGQGNEKLFF
CDR3 DNA: TGTGCCAGCAGCTTGGGGGGACAGGGGAATGAAAAACTGTTTTTT
V gene: TRBV13
J gene: TRBJ1-4
D gene: TRBD1
clone size: NA

CDR3 protein: CASSSLGPNEQFF
CDR3 DNA: TGTGCCAGCAGTTCTCTCGGGCCCAATGAGCAGTTCTTC
V gene: TRBV27
J gene: TRBJ2-1
D gene: NA
clone size: NA

CDR3 protein: CASSQTTVTGNQPQHF
CDR3 DNA: TGTGCCAGCAGTCAAACGACAGTGACGGGGAATCAGCCCCAGCATTTT
V gene: TRBV25-1
J gene: TRBJ1-5
D gene: NA
clone size: NA

CDR3 protein: CASRLLGDGAKNIQYF
CDR3 DNA: TGTGCCAGCCGACTTTTGGGGGACGGGGCCAAAAACATTCAGTACTTC
V gene: TRBV27
J gene: TRBJ2-4
D gene: NA
clone size: NA

CDR3 protein: CATSRDLVNEQFF
CDR3 DNA: TGTGCCACCAGCAGAGATTTAGTAAATGAGCAGTTCTTC
V gene: TRBV15
J gene: TRBJ2-1
D gene: NA
clone size: NA

CDR3 protein: CASRQQGARNEQYF
CDR3 DNA: TGTGCCAGCAGACAACAGGGGGCGAGAAACGAGCAGTACTTC
V gene: TRBV6-5
J gene: TRBJ2-7
D gene: TRBD1
clone size: NA

CDR3 protein: CASSPPTGEVSNYGYTF
CDR3 DNA: TGTGCCAGCTCACCACCGACAGGGGAAGTGAGTAACTATGGCTACACCTTC
V gene: TRBV18
J gene: TRBJ1-2
D gene: TRBD1
clone size: once

CDR3 protein: CASSINRGTDTQYF
CDR3 DNA: TGTGCCAGTAGTATAAACCGAGGCACAGATACGCAGTATTTT
V gene: TRBV19
J gene: TRBJ2-3
D gene: NA
clone size: NA

CDR3 protein: CASSLGPGSNTEAFF
CDR3 DNA: TGTGCCAGCAGTTTAGGTCCGGGCTCGAACACTGAAGCTTTCTTT
V gene: TRBV27
J gene: TRBJ1-1
D gene: NA
clone size: NA

CDR3 protein: CASSQVVVGVQETQYF
CDR3 DNA: TGCGCCAGCAGCCAAGTGGTAGTGGGTGTACAAGAGACCCAGTACTTC
V gene: TRBV4-1
J gene: TRBJ2-5
D gene: NA
clone size: NA

CDR3 protein: CASSPPRQPQHF
CDR3 DNA: TGTGCCAGCAGCCCCCCTAGGCAGCCCCAGCATTTT
V gene: TRBV7-2
J gene: TRBJ1-5
D gene: NA
clone size: NA

CDR3 protein: CASTPGTSGVEQYF
CDR3 DNA: TGTGCCAGCACCCCCGGGACTAGCGGTGTAGAGCAGTACTTC
V gene: TRBV28
J gene: TRBJ2-7
D gene: TRBD2
clone size: NA

CDR3 protein: CASSYSSRGSNQPQHF
CDR3 DNA: TGTGCCAGCAGTTACTCATCCAGGGGAAGCAATCAGCCCCAGCATTTT
V gene: TRBV6-6
J gene: TRBJ1-5
D gene: NA
clone size: once

CDR3 protein: CASSLVQGRETQYF
CDR3 DNA: TGCGCCAGCAGCTTGGTACAGGGACGGGAGACCCAGTACTTC
V gene: TRBV5-1
J gene: TRBJ2-5
D gene: NA
clone size: NA

CDR3 protein: CASSPQGLDTEAFF
CDR3 DNA: TGTGCCAGCTCACCACAGGGCTTAGACACTGAAGCTTTCTTT
V gene: TRBV18
J gene: TRBJ1-1
D gene: NA
clone size: NA

CDR3 protein: CARKNRGQGTGELFF
CDR3 DNA: TGTGCCAGGAAAAACAGGGGGCAGGGCACCGGGGAGCTGTTTTTT
V gene: TRBV25-1
J gene: TRBJ2-2
D gene: TRBD1
clone size: NA

CDR3 protein: CASSFSFWDRPAGELFF
CDR3 DNA: TGTGCCAGCAGTTTTTCCTTCTGGGACAGGCCCGCCGGGGAGCTGTTTTTT
V gene: TRBV27
J gene: TRBJ2-2
D gene: TRBD1
clone size: NA

CDR3 protein: CASSVGVSADYEQYF
CDR3 DNA: TGTGCCAGCAGCGTAGGTGTAAGTGCTGACTACGAGCAGTACTTC
V gene: TRBV9
J gene: TRBJ2-7
D gene: NA
clone size: NA

CDR3 protein: CASRSGTGFSYEQYF
CDR3 DNA: TGTGCCAGCAGGTCCGGGACAGGGTTCTCCTACGAGCAGTACTTC
V gene: TRBV25-1
J gene: TRBJ2-7
D gene: TRBD1
clone size: NA

CDR3 protein: CASSLRSRGGTYNEQFF
CDR3 DNA: TGTGCCAGCAGTTTAAGGTCGCGGGGGGGAACCTACAATGAGCAGTTCTTC
V gene: TRBV27
J gene: TRBJ2-1
D gene: TRBD2
clone size: NA

CDR3 protein: CASSLSGNTGELFF
CDR3 DNA: TGTGCCAGCAGCTTGAGCGGCAACACCGGGGAGCTGTTTTTT
V gene: TRBV7-9
J gene: TRBJ2-2
D gene: NA
clone size: NA

CDR3 protein: CASSRIVGRETQYF
CDR3 DNA: TGCGCCAGCAGCCGCATCGTTGGTAGGGAGACCCAGTACTTC
V gene: TRBV5-1
J gene: TRBJ2-5
D gene: NA
clone size: few

CDR3 protein: CASSLAGAMGQFF
CDR3 DNA: TGCGCCAGCAGCTTGGCCGGGGCAATGGGGCAGTTCTTC
V gene: TRBV5-1
J gene: TRBJ2-1
D gene: NA
clone size: NA

CDR3 protein: CASRGQANEKLFF
CDR3 DNA: TGTGCCAGTAGAGGGCAGGCTAATGAAAAACTGTTTTTT
V gene: TRBV19
J gene: TRBJ1-4
D gene: NA
clone size: NA

CDR3 protein: CASSLLGGVMADTQYF
CDR3 DNA: TGTGCCAGCAGTTTATTGGGGGGAGTGATGGCAGATACGCAGTATTTT
V gene: TRBV27
J gene: TRBJ2-3
D gene: NA
clone size: NA

CDR3 protein: CASSEAWGPYGYTF
CDR3 DNA: TGTGCCAGCAGTGAAGCGTGGGGGCCCTATGGCTACACCTTC
V gene: TRBV6-1
J gene: TRBJ1-2
D gene: NA
clone size: NA

CDR3 protein: CSVARSSYEQYF
CDR3 DNA: TGCAGCGTTGCCCGATCCTCCTACGAGCAGTACTTC
V gene: TRBV29-1
J gene: TRBJ2-7
D gene: NA
clone size: NA

CDR3 protein: CAWSGDRDGYTF
CDR3 DNA: TGTGCCTGGAGCGGGGACAGAGATGGCTACACCTTC
V gene: TRBV30
J gene: TRBJ1-2
D gene: TRBD1
clone size: NA

CDR3 protein: CASSPPGGPLHF
CDR3 DNA: TGTGCCAGCAGCCCCCCCGGGGGGCCCCTCCACTTT
V gene: TRBV11-2
J gene: TRBJ1-6
D gene: NA
clone size: NA

CDR3 protein: CASSTLSGESPTDTQYF
CDR3 DNA: TGTGCCAGTAGTACTCTAAGCGGGGAATCTCCCACAGATACGCAGTATTTT
V gene: TRBV19
J gene: TRBJ2-3
D gene: TRBD2
clone size: NA

CDR3 protein: CASSAVVFDEQFF
CDR3 DNA: TGTGCCAGCAGCGCGGTTGTGTTCGATGAGCAGTTCTTC
V gene: TRBV11-3
J gene: TRBJ2-1
D gene: NA
clone size: once

CDR3 protein: CATFPTGRTEAFF
CDR3 DNA: TGTGCCACCTTTCCGACAGGGAGAACTGAAGCTTTCTTT
V gene: TRBV10-3
J gene: TRBJ1-1
D gene: TRBD1
clone size: NA